Following are 11 T cell receptor beta chains from one sample sequenced in a study of shared clonotypes between healthy human individuals. Clones were sequenced by immunoSEQ multiplex PCR, and TCRdb holds only the in-frame ones, with some missing. The repertoire holds about 680,000 clones, with 92% as singletons. As defined, naive CD8 cells were CD45RO-negative and positively selected for CCR7, with terminally differentiated effector memory CD45RA+ cells excluded. The sequenced sample was naive CD8+ T cells sorted from blood. These TCRs come from a man aged 30 to 39 in good health.

The chain links TRBV7-2 to TRBJ2-7; a possible D gene is TRBD2 (6 bases). Looked up from germline, CDR1 is SGHTA and CDR2 is FQGNSA. The germline V and J ends were trimmed by 5 bases and 1 base, with 12 bases remaining between them. CDR3 length: 14 amino acids. The CDR3 nucleotides are TGTGCCAGCAGCCACGGAGGGTCGTCCTACGAGCAGTACTTC. It encodes CASSHGGSSYEQYF. Full variable domain (remainder filled in from reference TRBV7-2 and TRBJ2-7): GAGVSQSPSNKVTEKGKDVELRCDPISGHTALYWYRQSLGQGLEFLIYFQGNSAPDKSGLPSDRFSAERTGGSVSTLTIQRTQQEDSAVYLCASSHGGSSYEQYFGPGTRLTVT.

The chain recombines TRBV25-1 with TRBJ2-7, with 8 bases matching TRBD2. CDR3 length: 16 amino acids. Germline values: CDR1 MGHDK, CDR2 SYGVNS. The trim removed 7 bases at V and 4 bases at J, leaving 15 bases unmatched. In nucleotides, the CDR3 is TGTGCCAGCACCCCTACCCGGCTAGCGGGTGGTTACGAGCAGTACTTC. It encodes CASTPTRLAGGYEQYF.

V and J are TRBV18 and TRBJ2-5; a weak D match, TRBD1 (6 bases). V was clipped by 2 bases and J by 5 bases, with 24 bases between them. Germline CDR1 and CDR2: KGHSH and LQKENI. This CDR3 has 18 amino acids. The CDR3 DNA reads TGTGCCAGCTCACCAGTTGGCAGGGGCGTCAGTCGCGTTGAGACCCAGTACTTC. Protein: CASSPVGRGVSRVETQYF.

The chain carries TRBV29-1 and TRBJ2-7, with D perhaps assigned TRBD1 or TRBD2 (5 bases each). The V end lost 3 bases, the J end lost 0 bases, and 15 bases lay between the germline ends. The CDR3 is 15 amino acids. The V gene's germline CDR1 is SQVTM and CDR2 ANQGSEA. The CDR3 sequence: CSVEWRSGPSYEQYF. CDR3 nucleotides: TGCAGCGTTGAGTGGAGGTCAGGGCCCTCCTACGAGCAGTACTTC.

This chain joins TRBV9 and TRBJ2-2, with D possibly matching TRBD1 (6 bases). Trimming took off 4 bases at V and 8 bases at J, with 15 bases between the two ends. This CDR3 has 14 amino acids. Germline V gene data show CDR1 as SGDLS and CDR2 as YYNGEE. The CDR3 loop reads CASSSDLGGGELFF. Written as DNA, the CDR3 is TGTGCCAGCAGCTCTGACTTAGGGGGAGGGGAGCTGTTTTTT.

The chain joins TRBV4-3 to TRBJ2-7, with D uncertain. CDR3 size: 13 residues. CDR1 and CDR2 from the germline V gene are LGHNA and YSLEER. V was trimmed by 3 bases and J by 2 bases, leaving 8 bases between them. CDR3 nucleotides: TGCGCCAGCAGCCAGGGGTCCCCCTACGAGCAGTACTTC. It codes for CASSQGSPYEQYF.

The chain couples TRBV28 to TRBJ2-7; 10 bases align to TRBD1. Germline CDR1 MDHEN, CDR2 SYDVKM. This CDR3 has 17 residues. V gave up 4 bases and J gave up 7 bases; unmatched junction bases: 16. In nucleotides, the CDR3 is TGTGCCAGCAGTTCCCCCCCCACGGACAGGGGGTTAAGTGAGCAGTACTTC. This codes for CASSSPPTDRGLSEQYF.

In regard to this clone: This same CDR3 is encoded by further DNA sequences in the sample. This chain uses TRBV2 with TRBJ2-7; no firm D call. CDR1 and CDR2 from the germline V gene are SNHLY and FYNNEI. V shed 6 bases and J shed 7 bases, with 7 bases lying between them. The CDR3 contains 10 residues. In DNA form, the CDR3 reads TGTGCCAGCAGGGGCCCAGAGCAGTACTTC. It encodes CASRGPEQYF.

V and J are TRBV2 and TRBJ2-1; 10 bases agree with TRBD2. CDR3 size: 15 residues. The V gene end was trimmed by 8 bases and the J gene end by 7 bases; junction bases not matched to a gene: 11. Germline V gives CDR1 SNHLY, CDR2 FYNNEI. The CDR3 loop reads CASLPTSGVINEQFF. The CDR3 DNA follows: TGTGCCAGCCTCCCCACTAGCGGGGTTATAAATGAGCAGTTCTTC.

This clone was found a few times. CDR3 nucleotide sequence: TGCAGCGTTGTGGATCCTCTCTATGGCTACACCTTC. Translating it yields CSVVDPLYGYTF. The chain joins TRBV29-1 to TRBJ1-2; D not certain. This CDR3 region has 12 residues. V was shortened by 4 bases and J by 4 bases, with 10 bases between the two germline ends. Germline CDR1 and CDR2: SQVTM and ANQGSEA.

The genes are TRBV27 and TRBJ2-7; 7 positions agree with TRBD2. CDR3 length: 14 residues. The V and J ends lost 4 bases and 3 bases, in that order; junction bases with no gene match: 6. The germline CDR1 and CDR2 sequences are MNHEY and SMNVEV (reference sequence). CDR3 bases: TGTGCCAGCAGTTCGGGGGGTGTCGTCTACGAGCAGTACTTC. Its translation: CASSSGGVVYEQYF.